This entry features one T cell receptor beta chain sequence. This CDR3 comprises 12 residues. Looked up from germline, CDR1 is SEHNR and CDR2 is FQNEAQ (reference sequence). V was trimmed by 1 base and J by 10 bases, leaving 8 bases between them. PCR involved 60 Vbeta and 13 Jbeta primers. Sequencing was performed with immunoSEQ multiplex PCR; in TCRdb, only in-frame clones are kept and a portion is missing. The sample shows about 210,000 clones, about four fifths of them seen only once. These data are taken from a study of cytomegalovirus exposure and HLA in healthy donors. The chain carries TRBV7-9 and TRBJ2-1; D gene uncertain. The clonotype was recovered from a woman between 45 and 60 years old in good health and CMV-seropositive. The sample comprised PBMCs. The CDR3 sequence: CASSLGEREQFF. In DNA form, the CDR3 reads TGTGCCAGCAGCTTAGGTGAGAGAGAGCAGTTCTTC. The variable domain in full, with the rest retrieved from reference TRBV7-9 and TRBJ2-1, is DTGVSQNPRHKITKRGQNVTFRCDPISEHNRLYWYRQTLGQGPEFLTYFQNEAQLEKSRLLSDRFSAERPKGSFSTLEIQRTEQGDSAMYLCASSLGEREQFFGPGTRLTVL.